This record concerns one TCR beta chain sequence. Source study methods: Amplification of reference gene primers provided the estimated nucleated cell counts. Sequencing was performed with immunoSEQ multiplex PCR; in TCRdb, only in-frame clones are kept and a portion is missing. That table supplies the V and J calls and clone size; D and trimming were determined from the DNA. The profile shows over 10,000 clones, roughly 93% of them singletons. This entry is derived from a study of blood T cell repertoires in COVID-19. Study details: Donors in the United States, Italy and Spain gave samples during acute or convalescent COVID-19.

The CDR3 runs to 15 residues. V was shortened by 0 bases and J by 8 bases, with 16 bases between the two germline ends. Germline assignment: CDR1 MGHRA and CDR2 YSYEKL. Sequenced sample: peripheral blood. This receptor was taken from a human donor in a cohort sampled during active COVID-19. The chain recombines TRBV4-1 with TRBJ1-2; a possible D gene is TRBD1 (6 bases). The CDR3 loop is CASSQEGGSVWGYTF. The CDR3 coding sequence is TGCGCCAGCAGCCAAGAAGGGGGTTCAGTTTGGGGCTACACCTTC.